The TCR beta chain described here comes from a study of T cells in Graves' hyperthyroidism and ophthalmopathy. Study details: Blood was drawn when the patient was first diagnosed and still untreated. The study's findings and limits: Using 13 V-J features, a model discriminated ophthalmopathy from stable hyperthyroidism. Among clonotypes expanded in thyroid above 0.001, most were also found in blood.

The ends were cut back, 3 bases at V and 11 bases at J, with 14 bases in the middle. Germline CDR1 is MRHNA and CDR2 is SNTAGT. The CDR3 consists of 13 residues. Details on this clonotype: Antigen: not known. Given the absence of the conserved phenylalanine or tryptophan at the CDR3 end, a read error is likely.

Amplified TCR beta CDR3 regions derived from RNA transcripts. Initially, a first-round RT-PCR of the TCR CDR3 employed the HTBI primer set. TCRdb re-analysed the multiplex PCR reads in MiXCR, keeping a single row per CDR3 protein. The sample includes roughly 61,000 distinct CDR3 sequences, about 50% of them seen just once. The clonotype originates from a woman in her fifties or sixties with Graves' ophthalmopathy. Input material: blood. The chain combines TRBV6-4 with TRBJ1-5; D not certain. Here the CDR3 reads CASSDPGLSAQHC. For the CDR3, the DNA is TGTGCCAGCAGTGATCCAGGTTTATCAGCCCAGCATTGT.